This T cell receptor (beta chain) stems from a study of cytomegalovirus exposure and HLA in healthy donors. V dropped 3 bases and J dropped 7 bases, with 7 bases sitting between them. The V gene's germline CDR1 is MDHEN and CDR2 SYDVKM. The CDR3 covers 12 residues. The PCR was carried out with 60 Vbeta primers and 13 Jbeta primers. TCRdb's table, derived via immunoSEQ multiplex PCR, lists solely in-frame clones and lacks some. The table for this sample gives roughly 120,000 clones. The J gene is TRBJ2-1, the V gene TRBV28, with D uncertain. Sequenced material: PBMCs. The TCR comes from a man younger than 45 in good health and CMV-seronegative. CDR3 amino acids: CASSLFGNEQFF. For the CDR3, the DNA is TGTGCCAGCAGTTTGTTCGGGAATGAGCAGTTCTTC.